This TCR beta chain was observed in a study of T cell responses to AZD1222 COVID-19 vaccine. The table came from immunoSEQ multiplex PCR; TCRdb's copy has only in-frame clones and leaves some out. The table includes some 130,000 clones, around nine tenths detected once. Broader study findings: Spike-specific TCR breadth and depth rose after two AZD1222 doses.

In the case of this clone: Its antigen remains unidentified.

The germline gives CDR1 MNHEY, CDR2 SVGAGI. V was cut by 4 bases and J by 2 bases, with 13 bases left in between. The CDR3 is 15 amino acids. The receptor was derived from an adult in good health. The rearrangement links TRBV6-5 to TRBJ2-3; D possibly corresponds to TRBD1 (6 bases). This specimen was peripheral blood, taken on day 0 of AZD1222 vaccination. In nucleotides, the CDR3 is TGTGCCAGCAGTTCCATGACAGGCTACACAGATACGCAGTATTTT. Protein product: CASSSMTGYTDTQYF.